This record looks at one T cell receptor (beta chain) sequence and its context. What it binds is unknown. This CDR3 spans 14 amino acids. Germline V gene lookup returns CDR1 MNHNS and CDR2 SASEGT. Trimming removed 6 bases from V and 5 bases from J, with 14 bases in between. The data were taken from a study of OX40 agonist ivuxolimab in advanced cancers. Study information: An agonistic anti-OX40 (CD134) antibody, ivuxolimab, was used to treat the patients. There were three patients with partial responses, one having hepatocellular carcinoma and two cutaneous melanoma. Findings and caveats of the study: At doses 0.1 to 3.0 mg/kg, CD4+ and CD8+ clones expanded.

TCRdb's copy holds only in-frame clones and misses some; the assay was immunoSEQ multiplex PCR. The sample yields 80,000 or so clones, 75% to 90% seen once. At cycle 4 day 1, cycle 7 day 1, and baseline, blood was sampled. The clonotype was recovered from an adult with an advanced solid tumor such as melanoma, head and neck, liver or kidney cancer. Sequenced here: CD4+ or CD8+ T cells sorted from blood, sampled in a trial of the OX40 agonist ivuxolimab. This chain joins TRBV6-1 and TRBJ2-1; D remains ambiguous. CDR3 nucleotide sequence: TGTGCCAGCAGGGCAATCCTTGCGAACAATGAGCAGTTCTTC. This codes for CASRAILANNEQFF.